The text below deals with one TCR beta chain. What this receptor recognizes is not known. Base qualities are not provided; no much larger clone lies one nucleotide away. The entry originates in a study of control samples from healthy donors and cancer patients (TCRdb year 2020). In the germline V gene, CDR1 corresponds to MNHEY and CDR2 to SVGAGI. Taken from cysteine to phenylalanine, the CDR3 has 14 residues. Kept here is only the CDR3 DNA, which spans 42 bases and is read in frame from base 1. V loses 5 bases of germline sequence and J loses 0 bases, and the interval between the two ends is 10 bases. The method was the immunoSEQ multiplex PCR assay. TCRdb re-hosts the immuneACCESS table, in-frame sequences only. Its copies lack some clones; in the studies checked, an unresolved V gene accounts for under half of them, and the cause for the rest is not known. This sample has about 77,000 clones in its table, and 80% to 95% of those were observed once. The ten largest account for around 6% of the sample.

Recombination joined TRBV6-5 with TRBJ1-1; 5 matching bases give a weak D call of TRBD1. The sample taken for sequencing was blood. The source of this sequence is a woman aged 60-70 years in good health. The CDR3 reads as follows: CASSPGRLNTEAFF. The sequence in DNA is TGTGCCAGCAGTCCGGGACGCCTGAACACTGAAGCTTTCTTT.